This is a list of T cell receptor beta chains from one sample in a study of T cells in tumors after PD-1 blockade. Profiled with immunoSEQ multiplex PCR; TCRdb holds only in-frame clones, not every one. Found here are 61,000 or so clones, around 77% of them singletons; the top ten hold roughly 13%. The material was PBMCs, obtained before anti-PD-1 treatment. The receptors were sampled from a human donor with basal cell carcinoma. The CDR3 runs from the conserved cysteine through the conserved F or W. Fields, in order: J gene, D gene, V gene, CDR3 protein. D genes are given only for firm matches.

J: TRBJ2-4
D: TRBD2
V: TRBV6-1
CDR3: CASSDGGAGAKNIQYF

J: TRBJ1-2
D: .
V: TRBV2
CDR3: CASKQGHGYTF

J: TRBJ2-7
D: .
V: TRBV27
CDR3: CASKGGTSSYEQYF

J: TRBJ1-4
D: TRBD1
V: TRBV5-1
CDR3: CASSLVPGQGNEKLFF

J: TRBJ1-5
D: .
V: TRBV5-6
CDR3: CASSLGVSNQPQHF

J: TRBJ2-7
D: .
V: TRBV7-9
CDR3: CASSLGDGYEQYF

J: TRBJ2-2
D: .
V: TRBV9
CDR3: CASSPVWGVLNGELFF

J: TRBJ1-2
D: .
V: TRBV2
CDR3: CASRGLNYGYTF

J: TRBJ1-2
D: .
V: TRBV9
CDR3: CASSAVYGYTF

J: TRBJ2-2
D: .
V: TRBV9
CDR3: CASSAQASGELFF

J: TRBJ2-3
D: TRBD2
V: TRBV5-4
CDR3: CASSSTSSTDTQYF

J: TRBJ1-6
D: .
V: TRBV4-1
CDR3: CASSQGQAVNSPLHF

J: TRBJ1-2
D: .
V: TRBV5-6
CDR3: CASAGLSYSNYGYTF

J: TRBJ2-2
D: TRBD1
V: TRBV3-1/TRBV3-2
CDR3: CASSPGGNTGELFF

J: TRBJ1-1
D: .
V: TRBV30
CDR3: CAWSDGRGETEAFF

J: TRBJ1-6
D: TRBD1
V: TRBV27
CDR3: CASSTGQPNSPLHF

J: TRBJ1-2
D: .
V: TRBV13
CDR3: CASSTRDTGRDGYTF

J: TRBJ2-3
D: TRBD2
V: TRBV11-3
CDR3: CASSSTSGGTQYF

J: TRBJ2-1
D: .
V: TRBV2
CDR3: CASSELRRGGNEQFF

J: TRBJ1-1
D: .
V: TRBV4-1
CDR3: CASSQDQDGRTEAFF

J: TRBJ2-7
D: TRBD1
V: TRBV5-1
CDR3: CASSLGRWTGDNEQYF

J: TRBJ1-1
D: .
V: TRBV19
CDR3: CASSMKGDTEAFF

J: TRBJ1-6
D: .
V: TRBV18
CDR3: CASSPLHQKDPTLHF

J: TRBJ1-6
D: .
V: TRBV7-9
CDR3: CASREGNSPLHF

J: TRBJ2-3
D: .
V: TRBV6-1
CDR3: CASSEVSSSTDTQYF

J: TRBJ1-2
D: .
V: TRBV19
CDR3: CASNFWGLEGYTF

J: TRBJ1-1
D: .
V: TRBV6-2/TRBV6-3
CDR3: CASSYVTGSAAFF

J: TRBJ1-1
D: TRBD1
V: TRBV10-3
CDR3: CAISEKGQGELGAFF

J: TRBJ2-7
D: .
V: TRBV6-5
CDR3: CASSSTGTVSYEQYF

J: TRBJ1-4
D: .
V: TRBV25-1
CDR3: CASSEWGQFNEKLFF

J: TRBJ2-3
D: TRBD2
V: TRBV5-6
CDR3: CASSLGLAGGLGTQYF

J: TRBJ2-1
D: TRBD2
V: TRBV6-1
CDR3: CASSELAGGILSYNEQFF

J: TRBJ1-5
D: .
V: TRBV2
CDR3: CASSDLFLSNQPQHF

J: TRBJ1-6
D: TRBD1
V: TRBV2
CDR3: CASSDRSGGFFSLHF

J: TRBJ2-7
D: .
V: TRBV5-1
CDR3: CASSHIRTDEQYF

J: TRBJ1-2
D: TRBD1
V: TRBV10-2
CDR3: CAIQTGQGDYGYTF

J: TRBJ1-2
D: .
V: TRBV29-1
CDR3: CSVKGSYGYTF

J: TRBJ2-7
D: TRBD2
V: TRBV7-2
CDR3: CASSQWATASGGARQYF

J: TRBJ2-1
D: .
V: TRBV4-2
CDR3: CASSQAGELYNEQFF

J: TRBJ1-1
D: TRBD1
V: TRBV18
CDR3: CASSPDRGNTEAFF

J: TRBJ2-2
D: TRBD2
V: TRBV11-3
CDR3: CASSSPQLAGGPTGELFF

J: TRBJ1-1
D: .
V: TRBV2
CDR3: CASSVGGKYAEAFF

J: TRBJ1-1
D: .
V: TRBV5-1
CDR3: CASSLASGVEAFF

J: TRBJ2-5
D: .
V: TRBV15
CDR3: CATSRAEEEETQYF

J: TRBJ1-4
D: TRBD1
V: TRBV14
CDR3: CASSPTGGHYEKLFF

J: TRBJ2-7
D: .
V: TRBV4-1
CDR3: CASSQGGLEGSYEQYF

J: TRBJ1-3
D: TRBD1
V: TRBV3-1/TRBV3-2
CDR3: CASSRSQAGGPGNTIYF

J: TRBJ1-2
D: TRBD1
V: TRBV16
CDR3: CASSRRQGSGYTF